This TCR beta chain was observed in a study of T cell repertoires in cytomegalovirus infection. On the study more broadly: HLA-B-restricted CMV epitopes that are well studied, plus recently identified HLA-C-restricted ones, were used by the study.

Turning to this clonotype: Its antigen remains unidentified.

Germline V gene sequence: CDR1 SGHVS, CDR2 FQNEAQ. V was trimmed by 5 bases and J by 0 bases, leaving 19 bases between them. The CDR3 length is 18 residues. TCRdb re-called the reads through MiXCR, storing one row per CDR3 protein. The repertoire includes 700,000 to 850,000 distinct CDR3 sequences, roughly 33% of them detected once, and around 12% sits in the top ten. The V call is TRBV7-8, the J call TRBJ2-2; D unresolved. The sample was cultured CD8+ T cells from PBMCs, taken from culture after CMV antigen stimulation. The sequence was collected from a human donor in good health (CMV status not recorded). Some clones in this sample may be carry-over from other donors' samples. CDR3 in DNA: TGTGCCAGCAGCCTCCCCCGCGCCGCTTACCCGAACACCGGGGAGCTGTTTTTT. Its translation: CASSLPRAAYPNTGELFF. The complete variable domain, with remaining parts taken from reference TRBV7-8 and TRBJ2-2, reads GAGVSQSPRYKVAKRGQDVALRCDPISGHVSLFWYQQALGQGPEFLTYFQNEAQLDKSGLPSDRFFAERPEGSVSTLKIQRTQQEDSAVYLCASSLPRAAYPNTGELFFGEGSRLTVL.